The entry below gives a single T cell receptor (beta chain) sequence along with its context. This sample is drawn from a study of shared clonotypes between healthy human individuals. The assay used deep level. Profiled with immunoSEQ multiplex PCR; TCRdb holds only in-frame clones, not every one. The table records around 1,900,000 clones, just over 90% of them present only once. CD45RO-negative, CCR7-positively selected cells formed the naive CD8 fraction, excluding terminally differentiated effector memory CD45RA+ cells. This TCR came from a man aged 18 to 30 in good health. Some clones in this sample may be carry-over from other donors' samples. Sample: naive CD8+ T cells from PBMCs.

The CDR3 DNA reads TGTGCCAGCAGCAAGTGGAGGTTGCGGGAGACCCAGTACTTC. Encoded protein: CASSKWRLRETQYF. The J gene is TRBJ2-5, the V gene TRBV28; D perhaps matches TRBD2 (5 bases). V lost 6 bases and J 5 bases, leaving 16 bases between the germline ends. Germline-derived CDR1 and CDR2 are MDHEN and SYDVKM. The CDR3 extends over 14 amino acids.